This T cell receptor (beta chain) is drawn from a study of control samples from healthy donors and cancer patients. TCRdb keeps only in-frame clones here, not all; method: immunoSEQ multiplex PCR. This table holds 73,000 or so clones, approximately 84% found once. This clone was recorded once. The CDR3 length is 17 residues. Looked up from germline, CDR1 is SNHLY and CDR2 is FYNNEI. V was trimmed by 2 bases and J by 5 bases, leaving 18 bases between them. The receptor comes from a woman aged 45-60 years in good health. J is TRBJ2-2 and V is TRBV2; D could derive from TRBD1 or TRBD2 (5 bases each). Sequencing input: blood. The CDR3 DNA is TGTGCCAGCAGTGAAATGGGAGCAGGGCTCCCTACCGGGGAGCTGTTTTTT. Translating it yields CASSEMGAGLPTGELFF.